This entry is about one TCR beta chain. Its antigen is unknown. Base-call qualities are not available, and no considerably larger clone is one nucleotide away. This sample is drawn from a study of Graves' ophthalmopathy and Graves' hyperthyroidism (dated by TCRdb to 2017 to 2018). At the level of the whole study: Peripheral blood was collected at initial diagnosis, before any treatment. TCR beta repertoire signatures were used to distinguish Graves' ophthalmopathy from Graves' hyperthyroidism and to predict progression to ophthalmopathy. In total, around 140 blood samples were TCR-sequenced: under 45 ophthalmopathy, approximately 80 hyperthyroidism and around 17 hyperthyroidism-to-ophthalmopathy patients. A discovery set of 100 patients (around 40 ophthalmopathy, just over 55 stable hyperthyroidism) was enrolled to explore V-J signatures distinguishing ophthalmopathy from hyperthyroidism. For independent validation, a separate cohort was made up of approximately 19 hyperthyroidism patients plus 17 patients who later progressed from hyperthyroidism to ophthalmopathy. T-cell repertoires of thyroid tissue and blood were compared in six or seven hyperthyroidism patients. After sampling, hyperthyroidism patients received methimazole starting at 30 mg daily, and ophthalmopathy patients received high-dose intravenous methylprednisolone. The 90 to 100 discovery patients were randomly divided into training and test sets at a 7:3 ratio.

Hyperthyroidism was considered stable if no progression to ophthalmopathy occurred within 18 months of follow-up. Patients with hyperthyroidism were aged 18 to 65 years, had been newly diagnosed, and had a disease duration of less than 2 months. Patients with other autoimmune diseases, uncontrolled infections, pregnancy or lactation were excluded from the study. Clinical symptoms, serum thyroxine, TRAb, thyroid ultrasound and orbital computed tomography formed the basis of the diagnosis. PBMCs were isolated from 7.5 to 10 ml of fresh peripheral blood by Ficoll-Paque density gradient centrifugation. Trizol reagent was used to extract the total RNA, and its quality was then checked on an Agilent 2100 Bioanalyzer. Paper-wide results and their limitations: Most expanded thyroid clonotypes with a frequency above 0.001 also appeared in blood, which suggests that blood repertoires may reflect the immune response in the thyroid. The 13-signature model separated ophthalmopathy from stable hyperthyroidism with roughly 89% sensitivity and about 81% specificity in cross-validation, and 80%/75% in the test set. No statistical method was used to set the sample size in advance, and the investigators knew which group each participant was assigned to. In validation, the model predicted ophthalmopathy progression with about 71% sensitivity and approximately 72% specificity; some 13 predicted patients were CT-confirmed with GO in a median of roughly 6.8 months.

The junction shows trimming of 6 bases on V and 0 bases on J, plus 17 bases between the germline ends. The CDR3 runs 16 amino acids, cysteine and phenylalanine included. The entry retains the CDR3 DNA only, 48 bases that are in frame from base 1. CDR1 MDHEN and CDR2 SYDVKM are derived from the germline V gene. For repertoire sequencing, TCR beta CDR3 regions were amplified from RNA transcripts. The first round was an RT-PCR using HTBI primers with the Qiagen OneStep RT-PCR kit, and this first round was followed by a second-round multiplex PCR, then size selection and purification. Libraries were sequenced on an Illumina HiSeq2000 using paired-end 100 bp reads. The study's processing was this. SOAPnuke was used for read processing, and reads with adapters, uncalled bases, a mean Phred below 15, or no exact constant-primer or identifier match were discarded. High-quality paired reads were merged with COPE v1.2.5. Unique nucleotide sequences were defined as clonotypes and aligned to IMGT TRB V, D and J references using MiTCR v1.1. The analysis was limited to V-J combinations with a frequency above 0.0001, which together covered 99.2% of repertoires. For each V-J combination, a TCR clonal expansion and chaos score was defined as F50 clonal expansion divided by the chaos observed in the TCRdist matrix. Features were reduced by Welch's t-statistics and random forest to approximately 12 V-J combinations, which fed a naive Bayes classifier. Thyroid-blood repertoire similarity was quantified with the Morisita-Horn index. Using fastp at Q25 and MiXCR, TCRdb reprocessed the public reads and kept productive beta chains. For every CDR3 protein sequence, its rows merge into one entry that carries the most common genes and DNA. The V and J calls and clone size are TCRdb's, not the authors'. Here the sample has about 400,000 distinct CDR3 sequences; over 20% occur a single time. Under 3.5% of the sample lies in the top ten.

The sequence is built from TRBV28 and TRBJ1-1, and the D gene may be TRBD1, 5 bases matching. Sequenced input: peripheral blood. This clonotype was sampled from a woman aged 18-30 years with stable Graves' hyperthyroidism. Donor details come from another sample of the same person, matched by shared clones. The CDR3 protein sequence reads: CASRPLGRVLNTEAFF. At the DNA level, the sequence is TGTGCCAGCAGACCTTTGGGCAGGGTATTGAACACTGAAGCTTTCTTT.